Listed below are T cell receptor beta chains from one sample, sequenced in a study of blood T cell repertoires in COVID-19. Sequencing was performed with immunoSEQ multiplex PCR; in TCRdb, only in-frame clones are kept and a portion is missing. The sample holds 200,000 to 250,000 clones, under 90% seen once. The sample was PBMCs or T cells enriched from blood (not recorded which). The source of these receptors is a man aged 55 to 70 who had recovered from COVID-19. The CDR3 runs from the conserved cysteine through the conserved F or W. Each record gives: CDR3 DNA, CDR3 protein, D gene, V gene, clone size, J gene. The D gene is left open where the match is weak. Clone size is stated in some rows and not others, as once, few, many or a class when expanded.

cdr3_nt: TGTGCCAGCAGTACAGGGTTGGAATCACCCCTCCACTTT; cdr3_aa: CASSTGLESPLHF; d_call: -; v_call: TRBV28; clone_size: -; j_call: TRBJ1-6
cdr3_nt: TGTGCCAGCAGCTTGTTTGGGACTAGGTCTCACGAGCAGTACTTC; cdr3_aa: CASSLFGTRSHEQYF; d_call: TRBD2; v_call: TRBV7-9; clone_size: -; j_call: TRBJ2-7
cdr3_nt: TGTGCCAGCAGCTTTTCCACGGACACTGAAGCTTTCTTT; cdr3_aa: CASSFSTDTEAFF; d_call: -; v_call: TRBV5-5; clone_size: -; j_call: TRBJ1-1
cdr3_nt: TGTGCCAGCAGCTTGGGGGCCCGCACGAACACCGGGGAGCTGTTTTTT; cdr3_aa: CASSLGARTNTGELFF; d_call: -; v_call: TRBV11-3; clone_size: -; j_call: TRBJ2-2
cdr3_nt: TGTGCCAGCAGCCAACATCCGGAGTCTGAAGCTTTCTTT; cdr3_aa: CASSQHPESEAFF; d_call: -; v_call: TRBV13; clone_size: -; j_call: TRBJ1-1
cdr3_nt: TGTGCCAGCAGCAAACAGGGGGCTGTAACACTATCTGGCTACACCTTC; cdr3_aa: CASSKQGAVTLSGYTF; d_call: -; v_call: TRBV21-1; clone_size: -; j_call: TRBJ1-2
cdr3_nt: TGTGCCAGCAGCCTCCGGGGGGACGGCAGAAACACCATATATTTT; cdr3_aa: CASSLRGDGRNTIYF; d_call: -; v_call: TRBV7-2; clone_size: once; j_call: TRBJ1-3
cdr3_nt: TGTGCCAGCTCAAGCGCAGGGGGACGGCAGCCCCAGCATTTT; cdr3_aa: CASSSAGGRQPQHF; d_call: TRBD1; v_call: TRBV18; clone_size: -; j_call: TRBJ1-5
cdr3_nt: TGTGCCAGCAGCTTGGCAGGGGTGTACGAGCAGTACTTC; cdr3_aa: CASSLAGVYEQYF; d_call: -; v_call: TRBV11-1; clone_size: once; j_call: TRBJ2-7
cdr3_nt: TGCGCCAGCAGCGCAGGGACATTGGACTCTGGAAACACCATATATTTT; cdr3_aa: CASSAGTLDSGNTIYF; d_call: -; v_call: TRBV5-1; clone_size: few; j_call: TRBJ1-3
cdr3_nt: TGTGCCAGCATTCCCGGGACAGGGGCTGTAAGCACTGAAGCTTTCTTT; cdr3_aa: CASIPGTGAVSTEAFF; d_call: TRBD1; v_call: TRBV3-1/TRBV3-2; clone_size: few; j_call: TRBJ1-1
cdr3_nt: TGTGCCAGCAGTTACTCGACGGCGGGGACCAGCACAGATACGCAGTATTTT; cdr3_aa: CASSYSTAGTSTDTQYF; d_call: -; v_call: TRBV6-2/TRBV6-3; clone_size: once; j_call: TRBJ2-3
cdr3_nt: TGCGCCAGCAGCCAAGGATGGCTAGCGGCCACAGATACGCAGTATTTT; cdr3_aa: CASSQGWLAATDTQYF; d_call: TRBD2; v_call: TRBV4-3; clone_size: -; j_call: TRBJ2-3
cdr3_nt: TGTGCCAGCAGTAGCGGGACCGCAGAAAAACTGTTTTTT; cdr3_aa: CASSSGTAEKLFF; d_call: -; v_call: TRBV7-8; clone_size: -; j_call: TRBJ1-4
cdr3_nt: TGTGCCAGCAGCACCCGAAATCCCCTAGCGGAGACGCAGTATTTT; cdr3_aa: CASSTRNPLAETQYF; d_call: TRBD2; v_call: TRBV6-2/TRBV6-3; clone_size: -; j_call: TRBJ2-3
cdr3_nt: TGTGCCTGGAGTCTATTGGGACAGCGCTATGGCTACACCTTC; cdr3_aa: CAWSLLGQRYGYTF; d_call: TRBD1; v_call: TRBV30; clone_size: few; j_call: TRBJ1-2
cdr3_nt: TGTGCCAGTAGTACCGGACAGGGGAACACTCAGCCCCAGCATTTT; cdr3_aa: CASSTGQGNTQPQHF; d_call: TRBD1; v_call: TRBV19; clone_size: -; j_call: TRBJ1-5
cdr3_nt: TGTGCCAGCAGTCCAGACAGGGGGTTTGGCTACACCTTC; cdr3_aa: CASSPDRGFGYTF; d_call: TRBD1; v_call: TRBV12-3/TRBV12-4; clone_size: -; j_call: TRBJ1-2